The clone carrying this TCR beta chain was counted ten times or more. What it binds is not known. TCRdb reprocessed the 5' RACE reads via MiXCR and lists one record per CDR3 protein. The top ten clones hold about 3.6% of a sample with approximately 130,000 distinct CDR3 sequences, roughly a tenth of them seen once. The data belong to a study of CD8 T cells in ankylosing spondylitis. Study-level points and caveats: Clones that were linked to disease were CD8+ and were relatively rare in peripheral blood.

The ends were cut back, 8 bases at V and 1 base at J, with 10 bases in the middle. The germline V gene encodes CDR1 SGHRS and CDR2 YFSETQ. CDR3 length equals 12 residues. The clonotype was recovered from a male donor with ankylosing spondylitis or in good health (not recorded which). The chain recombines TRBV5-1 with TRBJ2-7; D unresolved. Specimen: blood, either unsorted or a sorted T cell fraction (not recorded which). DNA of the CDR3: TGCGCCAGTTGGAACCCGTCCTACGAGCAGTACTTC. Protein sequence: CASWNPSYEQYF.